What follows are 26 T cell receptor beta chains derived from one specimen sequenced in a study of OX40 agonist ivuxolimab in advanced cancers. Using immunoSEQ multiplex PCR, the repertoire was profiled, and TCRdb retains in-frame clones only, with some absent. Of approximately 64,000 clones in the sample, about 82% were seen once. The sample was CD4+ or CD8+ T cells sorted from blood, taken in a trial of the OX40 agonist ivuxolimab. The receptors shown here come from an adult with an advanced solid tumor such as melanoma, head and neck, liver or kidney cancer.

This rearrangement joins TRBV9 to TRBJ2-3; 10 bases are a match to TRBD2. The germline V gene has CDR1 SGDLS and CDR2 YYNGEE. This CDR3 contains 17 residues. The V segment lost 3 bases and the J segment 5 bases; nucleotides outside the gene matches: 12. CDR3 coding DNA: TGTGCCAGCAGCGAGGTACCGATAGCGGGAGGTGGAGATACGCAGTATTTT. Amino acid sequence: CASSEVPIAGGGDTQYF.

This chain connects TRBV12-5 to TRBJ2-5; D could derive from TRBD1 or TRBD2 (6 bases each). Germline V gene lookup returns CDR1 LGHNT and CDR2 FRNRAP. CDR3 length equals 13 residues. V lost 8 bases and J lost 1, with 11 bases in between. The CDR3 loop is CASKGGIQETQYF. CDR3 nucleotides: TGTGCTAGTAAGGGGGGAATCCAAGAGACCCAGTACTTC.

V gene TRBV30 combines with J gene TRBJ2-7, with unresolved D. The ends were cut back, 6 bases at V and 9 bases at J, with 15 bases in the middle. The CDR3 is made up of 11 amino acids. Germline-derived CDR1 and CDR2 are GTSNPN and SVGIG (reference sequence). The CDR3 sequence: CACERWGVQYF. CDR3 sequence (DNA): TGTGCCTGTGAGAGATGGGGTGTGCAGTACTTC.

The chain is built from TRBV6-6 and TRBJ2-7, with D maybe TRBD1 (5 bases). Germline V gene lookup returns CDR1 MNHNY and CDR2 SVGAGI (reference sequence). Trimming removed 10 bases from V and 3 bases from J, with 10 bases in between. This CDR3 is 11 amino acids long. CDR3 amino acids: CATTTGYEQYF. CDR3 in DNA: TGTGCCACCACCACAGGCTACGAGCAGTACTTC.

The genes are TRBV9 and TRBJ2-3; the match to TRBD1 covers 8 bases. V lost 3 bases and J lost 2; bases outside the gene matches: 5. Germline V gene sequence: CDR1 SGDLS, CDR2 YYNGEE. The CDR3 is 15 residues long. The CDR3 spells CASSAQGALTDTQYF. CDR3 DNA: TGTGCCAGCAGCGCCCAGGGGGCTCTCACAGATACGCAGTATTTT. Variable domain in full (rest from reference TRBV9 and TRBJ2-3): DSGVTQTPKHLITATGQRVTLRCSPRSGDLSVYWYQQSLDQGLQFLIQYYNGEERAKGNILERFSAQQFPDLHSELNLSSLELGDSALYFCASSAQGALTDTQYFGPGTRLTVL.

The chain carries TRBV7-9 and TRBJ2-7; D is unclear. CDR3 length equals 13 residues. Trimming stripped 2 bases from V and 6 bases from J, with 11 bases between. Germline V gene lookup returns CDR1 SEHNR and CDR2 FQNEAQ (reference sequence). The CDR3 sequence: CASSLRPAPEQYF. DNA for the CDR3: TGTGCCAGCAGCTTACGGCCAGCCCCCGAGCAGTACTTC.

J is TRBJ2-2 and V is TRBV7-9; weak D call: TRBD1 (5 bases). This CDR3 region has 15 residues. The germline V gene encodes CDR1 SEHNR and CDR2 FQNEAQ (reference sequence). Trimming cost V 5 bases and J 1 base, with 11 bases left between them. The CDR3 protein is CASSLDQGNTGELFF. DNA for the CDR3: TGTGCCAGCAGCCTGGACCAGGGGAACACCGGGGAGCTGTTTTTT.

This chain links TRBV11-2 with TRBJ2-6; D not resolved. Trimming removed 5 bases at V and 5 bases at J, with 4 bases between. The CDR3 covers 12 residues. Germline assignment: CDR1 SGHAT and CDR2 FQNNGV. This chain's CDR3 is CASSQRANVLTF. The CDR3 coding sequence is TGTGCCAGCAGCCAACGGGCCAACGTCCTGACTTTC.

This clone showed up just once. V gene TRBV28 combines with J gene TRBJ2-7; the match to TRBD2 covers 11 bases. This CDR3 region has 14 residues. Germline V lookup: CDR1 MDHEN, CDR2 SYDVKM. The V and J ends lost 2 bases and 7 bases, in that order; junction bases with no gene match: 4. This chain's CDR3 is CASSLLAGGREQYF. CDR3 DNA: TGTGCCAGCAGTTTACTAGCGGGAGGCAGGGAGCAGTACTTC.

CDR3 sequence (DNA): TGTGCCAGCAGTTTAAGGTGGTTCGAATCTGGGGAGCTGTTTTTT. Translated: CASSLRWFESGELFF. The gene calls are TRBV27 and TRBJ2-2; D is unclear. This CDR3 spans 15 amino acids. Germline CDR1 and CDR2: MNHEY and SMNVEV (reference sequence). V was cut by 2 bases and J by 8 bases, with 15 bases left in between.

The chain has TRBV5-6 and TRBJ1-1; perhaps TRBD1 as D (6 bases). Per the germline V gene, CDR1 is SGHDT and CDR2 is YYEEEE. There are 18 residues in the CDR3. The V gene lost 4 bases and the J gene lost 0 bases, with 22 bases spanning the gap. CDR3 loop: CASSNFTGRPYMNTEAFF. DNA for the CDR3: TGTGCCAGCAGCAACTTTACAGGGAGGCCTTACATGAACACTGAAGCTTTCTTT.

The chain employs TRBV4-2 and TRBJ2-5; D is ambiguous. In germline, CDR1 is LGHNA, CDR2 YNFKEQ. Trimming stripped 1 base from V and 5 bases from J, with 5 bases between. The CDR3 totals 12 residues. CDR3 region: CASSQGGETQYF. Written as DNA, the CDR3 is TGTGCCAGCAGCCAAGGGGGTGAGACCCAGTACTTC.

The chain has TRBV7-6 and TRBJ1-2, with D possibly matching TRBD1 (6 bases). CDR1 and CDR2 (germline): SGHVS, FNYEAQ. The V end lost 0 bases, the J end lost 11 bases, and 16 bases lay between the germline ends. The CDR3 is made up of 14 amino acids. The CDR3 nucleotides read TGTGCCAGCAGCTTAGCCGTGGACAGTAGTTCGTACACCTTC. Protein product: CASSLAVDSSSYTF.

This clone was recorded only once. The chain couples TRBV5-4 to TRBJ2-1; TRBD1 might be the D (6 bases). Trimming cost V 4 bases and J 7 bases, with 18 bases left between them. This CDR3 is built from 15 residues. Germline loops: CDR1 SGHNT, CDR2 YYREEE (reference sequence). The CDR3 region has the DNA TGTGCCAGCAGCAATAGACAGGAGAGTGTGAATGAGCAGTTCTTC. The encoded protein is CASSNRQESVNEQFF.

Points on this clone: Other DNA sequences in this sample translate to the same CDR3. The chain recombines TRBV19 with TRBJ2-7, with D unclear. V dropped 2 bases and J dropped 2 bases, with 7 bases sitting between them. The CDR3 loop spans 13 amino acids. Germline CDR1 reads LNHDA; CDR2 reads SQIVND (reference sequence). The CDR3 DNA is TGTGCCAGTAGTATATCCCCAGCCTACGAGCAGTACTTC. As protein: CASSISPAYEQYF.

This clone was counted between two and nine times. V gene TRBV4-2 combines with J gene TRBJ2-7; 7 bases are shared with TRBD2. The junction had 0 bases not matched to a gene; V was cut back by 1 base and J by 0 bases. Germline V gene sequence: CDR1 LGHNA, CDR2 YNFKEQ. The CDR3 contains 14 residues. The CDR3: CASSQGGSSYEQYF. The CDR3 nucleotides read TGTGCCAGCAGCCAAGGCGGGAGCTCCTACGAGCAGTACTTC.

The CDR3 nucleotides read TGTGCCAGTAGTAACCGGGACAGTGCCATGCAGCCCCAGCATTTT. Translating it yields CASSNRDSAMQPQHF. The chain recombines TRBV19 with TRBJ1-5; TRBD1 matches 7 bases. CDR3 size: 15 residues. The ends lost 4 bases at V and 7 bases at J; junction bases unmatched: 10. CDR1 is LNHDA and CDR2 is SQIVND in the germline V gene (reference sequence).

The J gene is TRBJ2-7, the V gene TRBV7-9; 9 bases align to TRBD1. V dropped 4 bases and J dropped 6; count of bases not matched to a gene: 4. In germline, CDR1 is SEHNR, CDR2 FQNEAQ (reference sequence). The CDR3 has 13 amino acids. The CDR3 nucleotides are TGTGCCAGCAGCTCCGGGACAGGGATCGAGCAGTACTTC. Its protein product is CASSSGTGIEQYF.

The chain employs TRBV5-1 and TRBJ2-1, with 7 bases that match TRBD1. The CDR3 is 15 amino acids. The junction had 9 bases not matched to a gene; V was cut back by 6 bases and J by 3 bases. Germline CDR1 is SGHRS and CDR2 is YFSETQ. The CDR3 DNA sequence: TGCGCCAGCACAGGGGGACGGGGCCTCTACAATGAGCAGTTCTTC. Translating it yields CASTGGRGLYNEQFF.

V and J are TRBV27 and TRBJ1-5; 10 nucleotides match TRBD1. Germline CDR1 is MNHEY and CDR2 is SMNVEV (reference sequence). V shed 5 bases and J 2 bases; nucleotides not matched to a gene: 18. This CDR3 spans 20 amino acids. CDR3 residues: CASSTTNGQGVRGGNQPQHF. As DNA, the CDR3 is TGTGCCAGCAGTACAACAAACGGACAGGGGGTCAGGGGGGGCAATCAGCCCCAGCATTTT.

The V and J genes are TRBV7-3 and TRBJ1-1, with 7 bases aligning to TRBD1. Germline CDR1 is SGHTA and CDR2 is FQGTGA. CDR3 size: 13 residues. Unmatched junction bases numbered 1, after V lost 3 bases and J lost 3 bases. This CDR3 reads CASSFDRDTEAFF. The CDR3 coding sequence is TGTGCCAGCAGCTTCGACAGGGACACTGAAGCTTTCTTT.

V is TRBV7-9 and J is TRBJ2-5; D gene unclear. The CDR3 consists of 14 residues. The germline V gene encodes CDR1 SEHNR and CDR2 FQNEAQ (reference sequence). Between the trimmed V and J ends, which lost 1 base and 7 bases, there was a span of 13 bases. Here the CDR3 DNA reads TGTGCCAGCAGCTTAGGTCGGAGCTTTGGGACCCAGTACTTC. This encodes CASSLGRSFGTQYF.

This rearrangement joins TRBV30 to TRBJ2-7; D gene ambiguous. V was pared by 0 bases and J by 4 bases, with 16 bases between. Germline V gene sequence: CDR1 GTSNPN, CDR2 SVGIG (reference sequence). The CDR3 contains 15 residues. Here the CDR3 reads CAWSVPGRPRYEQYF. CDR3 nucleotides: TGTGCCTGGAGTGTACCGGGCAGGCCCAGATACGAGCAGTACTTC.

CDR3 loop: CASSPGIYTEAFF. The CDR3 nucleotides are TGTGCCAGCAGCCCAGGGATTTACACTGAAGCTTTCTTT. The chain combines TRBV7-2 with TRBJ1-1, with a weak D call TRBD1 (5 bases). Trimming shortened V by 5 bases and J by 3 bases, and 10 bases separated the two germline ends. Germline CDR1 is SGHTA and CDR2 is FQGNSA. The CDR3 length is 13 residues.

A single count supports this clone. Here the CDR3 DNA reads TGTGCCAGCAGTGAGGACGAAAAACTGTTTTTT. Its protein is CASSEDEKLFF. This chain links TRBV2 with TRBJ1-4; D ambiguous. This CDR3 has 11 amino acids. The germline CDR1 and CDR2 sequences are SNHLY and FYNNEI. The V gene lost 3 bases and the J gene lost 8 bases, with 4 bases spanning the gap.

This clone was counted between two and nine times. The chain has TRBV4-3 and TRBJ2-2; D perhaps matches TRBD2 (6 bases). Germline V lookup: CDR1 LGHNA, CDR2 YSLEER. With 0 bases removed from V and 1 base from J, the gap between germline ends came to 12 bases. The CDR3 totals 17 residues. CDR3 coding DNA: TGCGCCAGCAGCCAAGACGGAGCGGGCCGGAACACCGGGGAGCTGTTTTTT. It yields the protein CASSQDGAGRNTGELFF.